One sample yielded the 29 T cell receptor beta chains listed below, sequenced in a study of cytomegalovirus exposure and HLA in healthy donors. Primers for the PCR totalled 60 Vbeta and 13 Jbeta. Here immunoSEQ multiplex PCR was the method, and the copy in TCRdb shows in-frame clones only, minus some. The sample contains approximately 120,000 clones, about 73% of which appear only once. The sequencing input was PBMCs. These receptors came from a woman in her 40s in good health and CMV-seronegative.

The genes are TRBV10-2 and TRBJ1-1; unclear D gene. Trimming took off 2 bases at V and 1 base at J, with 11 bases between the two ends. This CDR3 region has 15 residues. The germline gives CDR1 WSHSY, CDR2 SAAADI. CDR3 sequence (DNA): TGCGCCAGCAGTGAGGCGGTTCGGCCGAACACTGAAGCTTTCTTT. Translation gives CASSEAVRPNTEAFF.

This chain joins TRBV4-1 and TRBJ1-2; perhaps TRBD1 as D (6 bases). The CDR3 has 15 amino acids. In germline, CDR1 is MGHRA, CDR2 YSYEKL. Between the trimmed V and J ends, which lost 0 bases and 8 bases, there was a span of 16 bases. CDR3 protein: CASSQDLQGILGYTF. CDR3 bases: TGCGCCAGCAGCCAAGACCTACAGGGAATTCTGGGCTACACCTTC.

This clone has more than one count but fewer than ten. V gene TRBV21-1 combines with J gene TRBJ2-1; no check of the table's D call, TRBD1, against the DNA was made. TRBV21-1 is a known pseudogene. The CDR3 spans 17 residues. The CDR3 DNA reads as TGTGCCAGCAGCAAAGTGGGACGGGACAGCACCTACAATGAGCAGTTCTTC. Translation: CASSKVGRDSTYNEQFF.

This clone was detected once. This sequence joins TRBV19 and TRBJ2-3; D unclear. V lost 2 bases to trimming and J lost 0 bases, with 6 bases between them. Germline V gives CDR1 LNHDA, CDR2 SQIVND (reference sequence). The CDR3 has 14 residues. The CDR3 nucleotides are TGTGCCAGTAGTATACGCGGCAGCACAGATACGCAGTATTTT. It encodes CASSIRGSTDTQYF.

V is TRBV7-3 and J is TRBJ2-6; D is undetermined. The V end was cut by 5 bases, the J end by 0 bases, with 8 bases between. In germline, CDR1 is SGHTA, CDR2 FQGTGA. The CDR3 covers 15 residues. CDR3 DNA sequence: TGTGCCAGCAGCCCCCGCGGCTCTGGGGCCAACGTCCTGACTTTC. Amino acid sequence: CASSPRGSGANVLTF. Looking up the rest from reference TRBV7-3 and TRBJ2-6 gives the full variable domain: GAGVSQTPSNKVTEKGKYVELRCDPISGHTALYWYRQSLGQGPEFLIYFQGTGAADDSGLPNDRFFAVRPEGSVSTLKIQRTERGDSAVYLCASSPRGSGANVLTFGAGSRLTVL.

This sequence joins TRBV9 and TRBJ1-4, with 8 nucleotides matching TRBD1. V lost 0 bases to trimming and J lost 5 bases; unmatched junction nucleotides: 6. Germline V gene lookup returns CDR1 SGDLS and CDR2 YYNGEE. This CDR3 region has 16 residues. In DNA form, the CDR3 reads TGTGCCAGCAGCGTAGGCCTACAGGGGGGGAATGAAAAACTGTTTTTT. This sequence encodes CASSVGLQGGNEKLFF.

V is TRBV11-2 and J is TRBJ2-7, with TRBD2 as a possible D gene (6 bases). This CDR3 contains 13 residues. Germline V gene sequence: CDR1 SGHAT, CDR2 FQNNGV. Trimming took off 5 bases at V and 5 bases at J, with 13 bases between the two ends. CDR3 loop: CASSTGGGDEQYF. CDR3 coding DNA: TGTGCCAGCAGCACCGGGGGAGGCGACGAGCAGTACTTC. The complete variable domain, with remaining parts taken from reference TRBV11-2 and TRBJ2-7, reads EAGVAQSPRYKIIEKRQSVAFWCNPISGHATLYWYQQILGQGPKLLIQFQNNGVVDDSQLPKDRFSAERLKGVDSTLKIQPAKLEDSAVYLCASSTGGGDEQYFGPGTRLTVT.

This chain uses TRBV7-9 with TRBJ2-1, with 10 bases matching TRBD2. The CDR3 length is 14 residues. The germline gives CDR1 SEHNR, CDR2 FQNEAQ (reference sequence). J gave up 8 bases and V 5 bases, and 6 bases lay outside the gene matches. CDR3 in amino acids: CASSPQTSGDEQFF. The CDR3 bases are TGTGCCAGCAGCCCGCAAACTAGCGGGGATGAGCAGTTCTTC.

The rearrangement uses TRBV11-1 and TRBJ2-1, with 7 nucleotides matching TRBD1. The V gene end was trimmed by 8 bases and the J gene end by 13 bases; junction bases not matched to a gene: 11. The CDR3 spans 12 residues. The V gene's germline CDR1 is SGHAT and CDR2 FQDESV (reference sequence). DNA of the CDR3: TGTGCCAGCGCGGTCCTGGGACAGCGCCAGTTCTTC. It is translated as CASAVLGQRQFF.

CDR3 residues: CASSRTGRGEQYF. The DNA of the CDR3 is TGTGCCAGCAGTCGGACAGGGAGGGGCGAGCAGTACTTC. The V and J genes are TRBV6-5 and TRBJ2-7, with TRBD1 as a possible D gene (8 bases). The V gene's germline CDR1 is MNHEY and CDR2 SVGAGI. The CDR3 loop spans 13 amino acids. Trimming removed 5 bases at V and 6 bases at J, with 14 bases between.

This chain uses TRBV18 with TRBJ2-6; 10 nucleotides match TRBD2. This CDR3 has 19 residues. Germline lookup yields CDR1 KGHSH and CDR2 LQKENI. V trimming: 2 bases; J trimming: 0 bases; junction bases outside the gene matches: 7. The CDR3, as DNA: TGTGCCAGCTCACCAACCCCACTAGCGGGGCGCTCTGGGGCCAACGTCCTGACTTTC. Its protein is CASSPTPLAGRSGANVLTF.

There are a few counts of this clone. The rearrangement joins TRBV5-4 to TRBJ1-4; the D is unclear. The CDR3 is 13 residues long. The ends were cut back, 1 base at V and 4 bases at J, with 5 bases in the middle. Germline values: CDR1 SGHNT, CDR2 YYREEE (reference sequence). This CDR3 reads CASSLQINEKLFF. The DNA for the CDR3 is TGTGCCAGCAGCTTGCAAATTAATGAAAAACTGTTTTTT.

The chain uses TRBV5-5 and TRBJ1-1; D possibly corresponds to TRBD1 (5 bases). V dropped 2 bases and J dropped 5 bases, with 13 bases sitting between them. The germline V gene has CDR1 SGHKS and CDR2 YYEKEE (reference sequence). The CDR3 is 14 residues long. CDR3 sequence (DNA): TGTGCCAGCAGCTTATCAGGGCTCGGGACTGAAGCTTTCTTT. This translates into CASSLSGLGTEAFF.

J is TRBJ1-1 and V is TRBV27; 11 positions agree with TRBD1. Trimming took 5 bases from V and 1 from J; bases not matched to a gene: 9. This CDR3 has 17 residues. Looked up from germline, CDR1 is MNHEY and CDR2 is SMNVEV (reference sequence). The CDR3 reads CASSVGTGGARNTEAFF. CDR3 bases: TGTGCCAGCAGTGTAGGGACAGGGGGTGCACGGAACACTGAAGCTTTCTTT.

This clone was counted between two and nine times. The rearrangement joins TRBV4-2 to TRBJ2-2; 11 positions match TRBD1. The CDR3 runs to 16 residues. The junction had 4 bases not matched to a gene; V was cut back by 2 bases and J by 5 bases. The V gene's germline CDR1 is LGHNA and CDR2 YNFKEQ. The CDR3 region is CASSQPGTGGTGELFF. The CDR3 DNA is TGTGCCAGCAGCCAACCTGGGACAGGGGGGACCGGGGAGCTGTTTTTT.

The chain combines TRBV5-5 with TRBJ2-2; TRBD2 agrees at 8 bases. This CDR3 spans 18 amino acids. Unmatched junction bases numbered 15, after V lost 4 bases and J lost 4 bases. From germline, CDR1 is SGHKS and CDR2 YYEKEE (reference sequence). CDR3: CASSPGGASGSGTGELFF. For the CDR3, the DNA is TGTGCCAGCAGCCCCGGGGGAGCGAGCGGGAGTGGCACCGGGGAGCTGTTTTTT.

This chain joins TRBV6-5 and TRBJ1-1, with TRBD1 identical over 9 bases. This CDR3 spans 15 amino acids. Germline V gene data show CDR1 as MNHEY and CDR2 as SVGAGI. V dropped 1 base and J dropped 4; count of bases not matched to a gene: 4. CDR3 region: CASSYLQGAITEAFF. The CDR3, as DNA: TGTGCCAGCAGTTACTTACAGGGGGCGATCACTGAAGCTTTCTTT.

The genes are TRBV6-1 and TRBJ2-1; 9 bases are a match to TRBD2. CDR3 length: 14 residues. Trimming removed 8 bases from V and 6 bases from J; junction bases left unmatched: 8. Per the germline V gene, CDR1 is MNHNS and CDR2 is SASEGT. In DNA, the CDR3 is TGTGCCAGCTGCCCGACTAGCGGAGCCAATGAGCAGTTCTTC. It specifies CASCPTSGANEQFF.

J is TRBJ2-7 and V is TRBV2; 12 positions agree with TRBD1. CDR3 length: 17 amino acids. Germline V CDR1 and CDR2: SNHLY, FYNNEI. After removal of 4 bases from V and 5 bases from J, the junction contained 12 bases not matched to a gene. This CDR3 is CASSVGVWGQGANEQYF. The DNA for the CDR3 is TGTGCCAGCAGTGTTGGAGTCTGGGGACAGGGGGCTAACGAGCAGTACTTC. Supplemented by reference TRBV2 and TRBJ2-7, the full variable domain reads EPEVTQTPSHQVTQMGQEVILRCVPISNHLYFYWYRQILGQKVEFLVSFYNNEISEKSEIFDDQFSVERPDGSNFTLKIRSTKLEDSAMYFCASSVGVWGQGANEQYFGPGTRLTVT.

This clone was counted only a few times. The chain is built from TRBV4-2 and TRBJ1-1; D not certain. V was cut by 0 bases and J by 0 bases, with 14 bases left in between. The length of the CDR3 is 17 residues. The V gene's germline CDR1 is LGHNA and CDR2 YNFKEQ. CDR3 in amino acids: CASSQDLIPGMNTEAFF. The DNA for the CDR3 is TGTGCCAGCAGCCAAGATCTGATTCCGGGTATGAACACTGAAGCTTTCTTT.

For this clone: At one boundary the junction diverges from the germline segment, which might be a read error. This chain uses TRBV4-1 with TRBJ1-5; a weak D match, TRBD1 (5 bases). The germline gives CDR1 MGHRA, CDR2 YSYEKL. This CDR3 comprises 17 residues. CDR3 sequence reads: CASSQWGGIYSNQPQRF. The CDR3 nucleotides read TGCGCCAGCAGCCAATGGGGGGGGATCTATAGCAATCAGCCCCAGCGTTTT.

The chain couples TRBV27 to TRBJ2-2; D not resolved. This CDR3 contains 13 residues. From germline, CDR1 is MNHEY and CDR2 SMNVEV (reference sequence). V lost 3 bases and J 4 bases, leaving 6 bases between the germline ends. The DNA of the CDR3 is TGTGCCAGCAGTTTGGGCAGCACCGGGGAGCTGTTTTTT. This gives the protein CASSLGSTGELFF.

The J gene is TRBJ1-2, the V gene TRBV28, with TRBD1 matching 8 bases. CDR3 length: 14 amino acids. The ends lost 4 bases at V and 1 base at J; junction bases unmatched: 2. From germline, CDR1 is MDHEN and CDR2 SYDVKM. The CDR3 region is CASSSGGYNYGYTF. The CDR3 nucleotides are TGTGCCAGCAGTTCAGGGGGCTATAACTATGGCTACACCTTC.

The chain combines TRBV9 with TRBJ2-1; D is possibly TRBD1 (5 bases). Germline V gives CDR1 SGDLS, CDR2 YYNGEE. V was clipped by 3 bases and J by 7 bases, with 14 bases between them. The CDR3 runs 14 residues. The chain's CDR3 is CASSDRRVGNEQFF. The CDR3 DNA reads TGTGCCAGCAGCGATCGCAGGGTAGGAAATGAGCAGTTCTTC.

The chain carries TRBV11-2 and TRBJ2-2; TRBD2 aligns across 10 bases. J lost 4 bases, V lost 3 bases, and 5 bases had no gene match. The CDR3 runs to 16 residues. The V gene's germline CDR1 is SGHAT and CDR2 FQNNGV. The CDR3 nucleotides read TGTGCCAGCAGCTTGAAACTAGCGGGGCCCACCGGGGAGCTGTTTTTT. Its translation: CASSLKLAGPTGELFF.

The rearrangement uses TRBV6-6 and TRBJ2-2; perhaps TRBD2 as D (6 bases). Looked up from germline, CDR1 is MNHNY and CDR2 is SVGAGI (reference sequence). CDR3 length equals 15 residues. Trimming took off 8 bases at V and 4 bases at J, with 17 bases between the two ends. CDR3 amino acids: CASSGRTFGTGELFF. The CDR3 DNA reads TGTGCCAGCTCAGGGAGGACGTTTGGCACCGGGGAGCTGTTTTTT.

This CDR3 reads CASSAAGTGVTDTQYF. CDR3 nucleotide sequence: TGTGCCAGCAGCGCGGCCGGGACAGGGGTGACAGATACGCAGTATTTT. The chain employs TRBV11-2 and TRBJ2-3, with TRBD1 matching 10 bases. This CDR3 is built from 16 residues. Germline CDR1 reads SGHAT; CDR2 reads FQNNGV. The V gene end was trimmed by 5 bases and the J gene end by 3 bases; junction bases not matched to a gene: 8.

J is TRBJ1-1 and V is TRBV11-1; 8 bases match TRBD1. CDR3 length: 14 residues. Germline trimming cut 8 bases from V and 12 bases from J; bases unmatched to any gene: 17. Looked up from germline, CDR1 is SGHAT and CDR2 is FQDESV (reference sequence). The CDR3 region is CASRSSRGHQESFF. In DNA, the CDR3 is TGTGCCAGCCGCTCAAGCAGGGGGCACCAGGAGTCTTTCTTT.

CDR3 coding DNA: TGTGCCAGTAGTATGGTTTCAGTAACGATCGGGGAGCTGTTTTTT. Translating it yields CASSMVSVTIGELFF. V usage is TRBV19 and J usage is TRBJ2-2; D gene unclear. The germline V gene encodes CDR1 LNHDA and CDR2 SQIVND (reference sequence). V was cut by 3 bases and J by 7 bases, with 15 bases left in between. CDR3 length: 15 residues.